This is a list of T cell receptor beta chains from one sample in a study of OX40 agonist ivuxolimab in advanced cancers. The assay was immunoSEQ multiplex PCR, and TCRdb's table has in-frame clones only and misses some. The sample contains fewer than 85,000 clones, 80% to 85% of which appear only once. The material sequenced was CD4+ or CD8+ T cells sorted from blood, taken in a trial of the OX40 agonist ivuxolimab. These receptors originate from an adult with an advanced solid tumor such as melanoma, head and neck, liver or kidney cancer. Both conserved end residues are part of each CDR3. Each record gives: clone size, D gene, V gene, J gene, CDR3 protein, CDR3 DNA. A D gene is named only where the DNA matches it firmly. Clone sizes are given selectively: once, few, many, or a class where the clone is expanded.

.	TRBD1	TRBV19	TRBJ1-2	CASSIALQGSYGYTF	TGTGCCAGTAGTATTGCGTTACAGGGGAGTTATGGCTACACCTTC
.	TRBD2	TRBV28	TRBJ2-4	CASSLFRGGPKNIQYF	TGTGCCAGCAGTTTATTTAGGGGAGGGCCGAAAAACATTCAGTACTTC
.	.	TRBV18	TRBJ2-3	CASSLSRGAGKDTQYF	TGTGCCAGCTCTCTGTCCCGGGGGGCCGGGAAAGATACGCAGTATTTT
.	TRBD1	TRBV18	TRBJ1-2	CASSPQTGGYYGYTF	TGTGCCAGCTCACCACAGACAGGGGGCTACTATGGCTACACCTTC
.	.	TRBV11-3	TRBJ2-2	CASSYGRNTGELFF	TGTGCCAGCAGCTATGGACGGAACACCGGGGAGCTGTTTTTT
.	.	TRBV7-3	TRBJ2-1	CASSLYPGATTEQFF	TGTGCCAGCAGCTTATACCCGGGGGCGACAACGGAGCAGTTCTTC
.	.	TRBV13	TRBJ2-2	CASSYPRGGAYTGELFF	TGTGCCAGCAGCTACCCGAGGGGCGGGGCCTACACCGGGGAGCTGTTTTTT
.	.	TRBV5-6	TRBJ1-1	CASSPVGRNTEAFF	TGTGCCAGCAGCCCCGTTGGACGGAACACTGAAGCTTTCTTT
.	TRBD2	TRBV6-1	TRBJ2-7	CASSEAPSGPYEQYF	TGTGCCAGCAGTGAAGCCCCTAGCGGTCCCTACGAGCAGTACTTC
few	.	TRBV27	TRBJ2-7	CASSARQANEQYF	TGTGCCAGCAGTGCCCGACAGGCGAACGAGCAGTACTTC
.	.	TRBV5-1	TRBJ2-1	CASSSTGVSYNEQFF	TGCGCCAGCAGCTCGACGGGGGTTTCCTACAATGAGCAGTTCTTC
.	.	TRBV7-2	TRBJ1-1	CASSRGGQGTEAFF	TGTGCCAGCAGCCGTGGGGGCCAGGGCACTGAAGCTTTCTTT
.	TRBD1	TRBV7-6	TRBJ1-2	CASSLGQGTVFGYTF	TGTGCCAGCAGCTTAGGACAGGGAACCGTTTTTGGCTACACCTTC
.	.	TRBV14	TRBJ1-1	CASSPRAGLTEAFF	TGTGCCAGCAGCCCCCGAGCAGGGTTAACTGAAGCTTTCTTT
.	.	TRBV5-1	TRBJ1-2	CASSLLGVPLANYGYTF	TGCGCCAGCAGCTTGTTAGGGGTGCCTTTAGCTAACTATGGCTACACCTTC
.	.	TRBV18	TRBJ1-2	CASSPRAGNYGYTF	TGTGCCAGCTCACCACGGGCAGGAAACTATGGCTACACCTTC
few	TRBD1	TRBV29-1	TRBJ2-7	CSVAPGQGAGEQYF	TGCAGCGTTGCCCCGGGACAGGGGGCGGGAGAGCAGTACTTC
.	TRBD1	TRBV27	TRBJ1-3	CASSLTGVSTGNTIYF	TGTGCCAGCAGTCTGACAGGGGTTTCGACTGGAAACACCATATATTTT
.	TRBD1	TRBV6-1	TRBJ1-2	CASSDRDGGYTF	TGTGCCAGCAGCGACAGGGATGGTGGCTACACCTTC
.	TRBD2	TRBV5-1	TRBJ2-1	CASSLTTSGVNEQFF	TGCGCCAGCAGCTTGACGACTAGCGGGGTGAATGAGCAGTTCTTC
.	.	TRBV7-9	TRBJ2-7	CASSQGVRYEQYF	TGTGCTAGCAGCCAGGGAGTTCGCTACGAGCAGTACTTC
.	.	TRBV6-5	TRBJ1-2	CASSIQGRRFHGYTF	TGTGCCAGCAGTATTCAGGGGCGTAGATTTCATGGCTACACCTTC
few	.	TRBV7-2	TRBJ1-6	CASSLSSYNSPLHF	TGTGCCAGCAGCCTGAGCTCCTATAATTCACCCCTCCACTTT
.	.	TRBV4-1	TRBJ1-4	CASSQDRGRAANEKLFF	TGCGCCAGCAGCCAAGATCGAGGGAGGGCGGCTAATGAAAAACTGTTTTTT
once	TRBD2	TRBV18	TRBJ2-7	CASSPSPPAGAYEQYF	TGTGCCAGCTCACCTTCCCCTCCGGCGGGAGCCTACGAGCAGTACTTC
.	.	TRBV7-2	TRBJ1-2	CASSLGDLAWGYTF	TGTGCCAGCAGCTTAGGGGACTTGGCCTGGGGCTACACCTTC
.	.	TRBV2	TRBJ2-5	CASSRTERETQYF	TGTGCCAGCAGCCGGACAGAAAGGGAGACCCAGTACTTC
.	.	TRBV19	TRBJ1-5	CASSSGTGSSNQPQHF	TGTGCCAGTAGTAGCGGGACTGGTAGTAGCAATCAGCCCCAGCATTTT
.	TRBD1	TRBV11-2	TRBJ2-7	CASSSDRGYEQYF	TGTGCCAGCAGCTCGGACAGGGGATACGAGCAGTACTTC
.	.	TRBV29-1	TRBJ1-2	CSVATGGNYGYTF	TGCAGCGTTGCCACAGGTGGTAACTATGGCTACACCTTC
.	.	TRBV28	TRBJ1-3	CASSFQGSGHF	TGTGCCAGCAGTTTTCAGGGGAGCGGTCATTTT
.	.	TRBV27	TRBJ2-3	CASGRWDTSTDTQYF	TGTGCCAGCGGGCGGTGGGACACTAGCACAGATACGCAGTATTTT
.	.	TRBV2	TRBJ1-1	CASTRQDSTEAFF	TGTGCCAGCACCAGACAGGATTCTACTGAAGCTTTCTTT
.	TRBD1	TRBV5-1	TRBJ2-2	CASSLVRGRSWDSTGELFF	TGCGCCAGCAGCTTGGTACGTGGCAGGTCATGGGACAGCACCGGGGAGCTGTTTTTT
.	.	TRBV5-5	TRBJ2-7	CASSLQGPYEQYF	TGTGCCAGCAGCTTGCAGGGACCCTACGAGCAGTACTTC
.	.	TRBV7-9	TRBJ1-1	CASLKSGLNTEAFF	TGTGCCAGTCTTAAATCCGGCTTGAACACTGAAGCTTTCTTT
.	TRBD1	TRBV19	TRBJ1-5	CASKEMDRGYQPQHF	TGTGCCAGTAAGGAAATGGACAGGGGGTATCAGCCCCAGCATTTT